This T cell receptor (beta chain) came from a study of T cell changes during pregnancy in multiple sclerosis. Germline-derived CDR1 and CDR2 are SQVTM and ANQGSEA. The CDR3 length is 11 residues. The V end lost 7 bases, the J end lost 8 bases, and 14 bases lay between the germline ends. The protocol was immunoSEQ multiplex PCR, while the TCRdb copy is restricted to in-frame clones and leaves out a portion. The profile shows about 60,000 clones, 92% of them singletons. This clone is a singleton in its sample. This TCR derives from a female donor with multiple sclerosis, enrolled in a pregnancy study. V is TRBV29-1 and J is TRBJ1-2; possibly TRBD1 for D (6 bases). Sequences were derived from peripheral blood, sampled in the first trimester of pregnancy. CDR3 loop: CSAGEGGGYTF. The CDR3 DNA is TGCAGCGCGGGGGAGGGGGGAGGCTACACCTTC.